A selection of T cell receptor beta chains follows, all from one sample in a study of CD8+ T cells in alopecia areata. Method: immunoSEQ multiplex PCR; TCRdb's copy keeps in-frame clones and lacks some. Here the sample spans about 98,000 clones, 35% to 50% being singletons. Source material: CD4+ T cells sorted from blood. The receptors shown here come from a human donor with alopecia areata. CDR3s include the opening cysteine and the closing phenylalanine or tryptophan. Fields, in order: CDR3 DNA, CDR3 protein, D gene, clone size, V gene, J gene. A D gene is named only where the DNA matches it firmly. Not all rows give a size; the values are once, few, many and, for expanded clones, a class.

cdr3_nt: TGTGCCTGGAGTGTACGGACAGGAGGTTTTTTCTTT
cdr3_aa: CAWSVRTGGFFF
d_call: TRBD1
clone_size: few
v_call: TRBV30
j_call: TRBJ1-1

cdr3_nt: TGCGCCAGCAGCCCGGGGACTTTCTCGGAGACCCAGTACTTC
cdr3_aa: CASSPGTFSETQYF
d_call: -
clone_size: -
v_call: TRBV5-1
j_call: TRBJ2-5

cdr3_nt: TGTGCCAGCCAGTGGGGTAGTAATTCACCCCTCCACTTT
cdr3_aa: CASQWGSNSPLHF
d_call: -
clone_size: -
v_call: TRBV7-3
j_call: TRBJ1-6

cdr3_nt: TGTGCCAGCAGTCGAGACGTAACAGATACGCAGTATTTT
cdr3_aa: CASSRDVTDTQYF
d_call: -
clone_size: -
v_call: TRBV6-6
j_call: TRBJ2-3

cdr3_nt: TGTGCCAGCAGCCTACAGGGGAATGAGCAGTTCTTC
cdr3_aa: CASSLQGNEQFF
d_call: TRBD1
clone_size: -
v_call: TRBV6-6
j_call: TRBJ2-1

cdr3_nt: TGTGCCAGTAGTAGCGACAGTTACTTAGGAGATACGCAGTATTTT
cdr3_aa: CASSSDSYLGDTQYF
d_call: -
clone_size: few
v_call: TRBV19
j_call: TRBJ2-3

cdr3_nt: TGTGCCAGCAGCTTCGAGAGCACAGATACGCAGTATTTT
cdr3_aa: CASSFESTDTQYF
d_call: -
clone_size: -
v_call: TRBV7-2
j_call: TRBJ2-3

cdr3_nt: TGCAGTGAGACCGGCTACACCTTC
cdr3_aa: CSETGYTF
d_call: -
clone_size: few
v_call: TRBV29-1
j_call: TRBJ1-2

cdr3_nt: TGCAGCGCGGTGGGTCTAGCGGGAACCCAAGAGACCCAGTACTTC
cdr3_aa: CSAVGLAGTQETQYF
d_call: TRBD2
clone_size: -
v_call: TRBV29-1
j_call: TRBJ2-5

cdr3_nt: TGCGCCAGCAGCTCATCGGGTGTGGGAGGCTACACCTTC
cdr3_aa: CASSSSGVGGYTF
d_call: -
clone_size: -
v_call: TRBV4-3
j_call: TRBJ1-2